This T cell receptor beta chain was sequenced in a study of blood T cells in healthy people across ages. Whole-study results and caveats: Estimates of diversity drawn from one million T cells were considered underestimates.

The CDR3 covers 15 residues. CDR1 is MNHNS, CDR2 SASEGT, per germline. Trimming stripped 5 bases from V and 3 bases from J, with 13 bases between. With a J-beta primer mix and a sample-barcoded 5' primer, a second PCR ran about 7 to 11 cycles. Each CDR3 protein gets one entry after TCRdb re-called the 5' RACE reads with MiXCR. The repertoire holds 700,000 to 950,000 distinct CDR3 sequences, with 40% to 45% as singletons. On this clonotype itself: Its antigen is not identified.

The receptor's source is a woman in her sixties or seventies in good health. This rearrangement joins TRBV6-1 to TRBJ1-4; D ambiguous. Sequenced: blood. CDR3 DNA: TGTGCCAGCAGTATTAATCGGGATGCTAATGAAAAACTGTTTTTT. It is translated as CASSINRDANEKLFF.